These T cell receptor beta chains were read from a single sample in a study of blood T cell repertoires in COVID-19. Clones were read by immunoSEQ multiplex PCR, and TCRdb kept only the in-frame ones, dropping some. Altogether 250,000 to 300,000 clones are present, around 81% being singletons, with the ten largest covering 2.5% to 3.5%. The sequenced sample was peripheral blood. Receptor source: a woman aged 55-70 years with active or convalescent COVID-19. Both conserved end residues are part of each CDR3. D genes are given only for firm matches. Clone size, where shown, is once, few, many, or a class for clones that have expanded.

D gene | J gene | V gene | clone size | CDR3 DNA | CDR3 protein
- | TRBJ2-7 | TRBV7-2 | - | TGTGCCAGCAGCTTCCATCAATCCTACGAGCAGTACTTC | CASSFHQSYEQYF
- | TRBJ1-2 | TRBV4-2 | - | TGTGCCAGCAGCCAAGTCGATGCAGGGTGGAACTCTCGCGGCTACACCTTC | CASSQVDAGWNSRGYTF
- | TRBJ1-1 | TRBV2 | - | TGTGCCAGCAGTGAGGATGGGAGACGGAACACTGAAGCTTTCTTT | CASSEDGRRNTEAFF
- | TRBJ2-7 | TRBV7-9 | - | TGTGCCAGCAGCTTAGTGACAGGCTACGAGCAGTACTTC | CASSLVTGYEQYF
TRBD1 | TRBJ2-7 | TRBV6-1 | - | TGTGCCAGCAGTGAGAGTCAAGGACAGGTAATATACTACGAGCAGTACTTC | CASSESQGQVIYYEQYF
- | TRBJ1-1 | TRBV18 | - | TGTGCCAGCTCACCCAACCCGGGGAACACTGAAGCTTTCTTT | CASSPNPGNTEAFF
TRBD2 | TRBJ2-3 | TRBV30 | - | TGTGCCTGGAGATGGGCCGGGGGGGCCGCAGATACGCAGTATTTT | CAWRWAGGAADTQYF
- | TRBJ1-4 | TRBV7-2 | - | TGTGCCAGCAGCTTAGAATCTGCGGGATTTAATGAAAAACTGTTTTTT | CASSLESAGFNEKLFF
TRBD1 | TRBJ1-1 | TRBV4-2 | - | TGTGCCAGCAGCCAAGATCCTAGGGACAGTGAAGCTTTCTTT | CASSQDPRDSEAFF
- | TRBJ2-5 | TRBV5-5 | - | TGTGCCAGCAGCTTCGTAGAGGGACAAGAGACCCAGTACTTC | CASSFVEGQETQYF
TRBD1 | TRBJ1-3 | TRBV5-1 | - | TGCGCCAGCAGCCCACGACAGGGCTCTGGAAACACCATATATTTT | CASSPRQGSGNTIYF
TRBD2 | TRBJ2-1 | TRBV7-3 | - | TGTGCCAGCAGCCCCCAAGGTAGCGGGGGGTCCTACAATGAGCAGTTCTTC | CASSPQGSGGSYNEQFF
TRBD1 | TRBJ1-6 | TRBV30 | few | TGTGCCTGGGGTACGACAGGGAATTCACCCCTCCACTTT | CAWGTTGNSPLHF
TRBD1 | TRBJ1-1 | TRBV6-5 | once | TGTGCCAGCAAGAACAGGGGGGGGAGCACTGAAGCTTTCTTT | CASKNRGGSTEAFF
- | TRBJ2-7 | TRBV28 | - | TGTGCCAGCAGTTTATCCCAGGGCCCAGGGGCCTACGAGCAGTACTTC | CASSLSQGPGAYEQYF
TRBD1 | TRBJ2-3 | TRBV5-4 | - | TGTGCCAGCAGCCCCCAGACAGGGAAGAAGAACACAGATACGCAGTATTTT | CASSPQTGKKNTDTQYF
TRBD1 | TRBJ1-2 | TRBV18 | - | TGTGCCAGCTCACAAGGGACAGAGGCTTCCTATGGCTACACCTTC | CASSQGTEASYGYTF
- | TRBJ1-1 | TRBV18 | - | TGTGCCAGCTCACCCCAGACAGGCATGAACACTGAAGCTTTCTTT | CASSPQTGMNTEAFF
TRBD1 | TRBJ2-7 | TRBV25-1 | - | TGTGCCAGCAGTGAGCCGACAGGGGCTGCGGGCGAGCAGTACTTC | CASSEPTGAAGEQYF
- | TRBJ2-1 | TRBV11-2 | - | TGTGCCAGCAGCTTGAATTGGGGCCCTAATGAGCAGTTCTTC | CASSLNWGPNEQFF
TRBD2 | TRBJ2-7 | TRBV18 | once | TGTGCCAGCTCACCAGAGGCGGGGGGGTTGGAGTACTTC | CASSPEAGGLEYF
- | TRBJ1-5 | TRBV7-2 | - | TGTGCCAGCAGTTTTACCTACAATCAGCCCCAGCATTTT | CASSFTYNQPQHF
- | TRBJ1-2 | TRBV29-1 | few | TGCAGCGTGGAACCTATCGGACATGAGGACTATGGCTACACCTTC | CSVEPIGHEDYGYTF
- | TRBJ2-7 | TRBV10-1 | - | TGCGCCAGCAGTGAGACAGGGATGGGGTTCCGCGAGCAGTACTTC | CASSETGMGFREQYF
- | TRBJ2-5 | TRBV18 | - | TGTGCCAGCTCACCATCGGGAAAAGAGACCCAGTACTTC | CASSPSGKETQYF
- | TRBJ1-5 | TRBV12-2 | once | TGTGCAAGTCGCTTCAAACAGGGGGCGGTGGATCAGCCCCAGCATTTT | CASRFKQGAVDQPQHF
- | TRBJ2-7 | TRBV7-9 | once | TGTGCCAGCAGCTTAGTAGCAGGGTTCCACGAGCAGTACTTC | CASSLVAGFHEQYF
- | TRBJ1-5 | TRBV4-3 | - | TGCGCCAGCAGCCAAGATCGCCGTGAGTTCCGCAATCAGCCCCAGCATTTT | CASSQDRREFRNQPQHF
- | TRBJ1-2 | TRBV6-5 | many | TGTGCCAGCAGTCACCCCGGGGGAAACTATGGCTACACCTTC | CASSHPGGNYGYTF
- | TRBJ1-5 | TRBV12-5 | - | TGTGCTAGTAGTTACGGGGGGCAGCCCCAGCATTTT | CASSYGGQPQHF
- | TRBJ2-1 | TRBV4-3 | - | TGCGCCAGCAGCCATGGCATCATAAGCTCCTACAATGAGCAGTTCTTC | CASSHGIISSYNEQFF
- | TRBJ1-5 | TRBV19 | - | TGTGCCAGTAGTATCGTGGGTTCGGGGGGAATCCAGCCCCAGCATTTT | CASSIVGSGGIQPQHF
TRBD1 | TRBJ2-1 | TRBV7-8 | - | TGTGCCAGCACCCGAAGGGACAGGGGGGATGAGCAGTTCTTC | CASTRRDRGDEQFF
- | TRBJ1-3 | TRBV9 | once | TGTGCCAGCAGCCTTCGGGACATCCGCTCTGGAAACACCATATATTTT | CASSLRDIRSGNTIYF
- | TRBJ1-1 | TRBV6-5 | once | TGTGCCAGCAGCCCCCCCGGGGGGACTGAAGCTTTCTTT | CASSPPGGTEAFF
TRBD2 | TRBJ2-3 | TRBV5-1 | - | TGCGCCAGCAGCCCAGGGACTAGCGGGGCCTGGGTCGATACGCAGTATTTT | CASSPGTSGAWVDTQYF
- | TRBJ1-1 | TRBV11-2 | - | TGTGCCAGCAGCGACATCAGGGTGGGTGCTGAAGCTTTCTTT | CASSDIRVGAEAFF